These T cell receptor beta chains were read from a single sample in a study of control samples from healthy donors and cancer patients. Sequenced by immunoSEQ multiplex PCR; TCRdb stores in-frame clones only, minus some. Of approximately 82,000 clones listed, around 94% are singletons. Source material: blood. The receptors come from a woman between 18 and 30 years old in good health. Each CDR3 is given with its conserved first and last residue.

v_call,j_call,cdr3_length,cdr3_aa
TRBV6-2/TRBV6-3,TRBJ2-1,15,CASSYVAGASNEQFF
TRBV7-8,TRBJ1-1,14,CASSAQGWDTEAFF
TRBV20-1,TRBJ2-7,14,CSASLWEWAYEQYF
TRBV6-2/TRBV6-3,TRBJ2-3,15,CASSPGTGITGTQYF
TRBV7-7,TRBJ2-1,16,CASSPVRAGSYNEQFF
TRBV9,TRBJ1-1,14,CASSESQGNTEAFF
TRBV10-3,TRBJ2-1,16,CATYQSLAGSWYEQFF
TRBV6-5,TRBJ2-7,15,CASRGQGQGFYEQYF
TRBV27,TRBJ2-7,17,CASSLRVQGRGLYEQYF
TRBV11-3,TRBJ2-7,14,CASSLIGYEGEQYF
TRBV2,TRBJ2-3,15,CASSAGLPLTDTQYF
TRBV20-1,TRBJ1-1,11,CSARGGGEAFF
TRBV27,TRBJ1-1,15,CASSSNSRPALGAFF
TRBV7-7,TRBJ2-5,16,CASSLRRTGSLETQYF
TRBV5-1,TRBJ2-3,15,CASSLASGNTDTQYF
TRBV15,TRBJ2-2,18,CATSRGGLGQLWGGELFF
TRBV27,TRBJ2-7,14,CASGARGGAYEQYF
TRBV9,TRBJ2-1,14,CASSVASSYNEQFF
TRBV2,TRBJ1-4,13,CASSRGVGEKLFF
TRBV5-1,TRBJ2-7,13,CASSLGEIYEQYF
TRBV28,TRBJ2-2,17,CASSIMGGGLDTGELFF